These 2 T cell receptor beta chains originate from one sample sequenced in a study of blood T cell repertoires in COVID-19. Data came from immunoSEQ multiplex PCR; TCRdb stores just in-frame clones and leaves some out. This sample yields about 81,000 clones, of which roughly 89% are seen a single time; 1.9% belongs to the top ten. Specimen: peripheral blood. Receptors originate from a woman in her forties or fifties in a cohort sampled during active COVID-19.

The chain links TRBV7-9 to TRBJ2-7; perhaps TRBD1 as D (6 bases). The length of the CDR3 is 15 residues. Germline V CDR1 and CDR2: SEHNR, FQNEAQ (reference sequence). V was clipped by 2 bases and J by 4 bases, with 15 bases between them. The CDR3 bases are TGTGCCAGCAGCTTACTTGGACAGCCAGGGTACGAGCAGTACTTC. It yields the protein CASSLLGQPGYEQYF.

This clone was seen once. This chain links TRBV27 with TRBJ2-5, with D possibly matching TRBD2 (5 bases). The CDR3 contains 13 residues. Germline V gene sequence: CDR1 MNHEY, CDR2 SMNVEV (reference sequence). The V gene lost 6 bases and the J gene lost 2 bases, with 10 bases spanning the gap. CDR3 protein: CASRATGQETQYF. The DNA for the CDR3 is TGTGCCAGCAGGGCCACGGGGCAAGAGACCCAGTACTTC.